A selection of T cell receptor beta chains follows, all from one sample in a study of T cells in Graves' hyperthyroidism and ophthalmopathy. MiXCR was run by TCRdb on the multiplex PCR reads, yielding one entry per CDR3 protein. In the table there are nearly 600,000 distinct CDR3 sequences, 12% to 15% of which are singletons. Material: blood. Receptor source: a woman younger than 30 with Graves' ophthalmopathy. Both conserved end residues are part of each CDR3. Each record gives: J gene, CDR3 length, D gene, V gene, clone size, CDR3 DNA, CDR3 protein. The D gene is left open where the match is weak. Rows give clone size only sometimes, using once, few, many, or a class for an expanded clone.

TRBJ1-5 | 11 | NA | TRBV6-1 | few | TGTGCCAGCTCAGAAAGGACGGACCAGCATTTT | CASSERTDQHF
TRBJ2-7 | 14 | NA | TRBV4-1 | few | TGCGCCAGCAGCCAAGACGTGGGGCGCTACGAGCAGTACTTC | CASSQDVGRYEQYF
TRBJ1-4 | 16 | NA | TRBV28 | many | TGTGCCAGCAGTCCCACGGAGTGGGGACCTAATGAAAAACTGTTTTTT | CASSPTEWGPNEKLFF
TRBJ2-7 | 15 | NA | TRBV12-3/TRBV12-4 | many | TGTGCCAGCAGGACCGCGGGCGGGACTTCCTACGAGCAGTACTTC | CASRTAGGTSYEQYF
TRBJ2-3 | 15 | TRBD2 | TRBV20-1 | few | TGCAGTGCTAGTTTACGTAGCGGGAGCACAGATACGCAGTATTTT | CSASLRSGSTDTQYF
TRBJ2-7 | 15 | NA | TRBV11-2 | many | TGTGCCAGCAGCTTAGTCCTTGGCCCGGGGGCCGAGCAGTACTTC | CASSLVLGPGAEQYF
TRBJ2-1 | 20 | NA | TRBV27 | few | TGTGCCAGCAGTCCCCTCAGGGGGGGACTAGGCTCCTCGGGCTACAATGAGCAGTTCTTC | CASSPLRGGLGSSGYNEQFF
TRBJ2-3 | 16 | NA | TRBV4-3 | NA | TGCGCCAGCAGCCCCTCGTGGGGGGGGCAAGGGGATACGCAGTATTTT | CASSPSWGGQGDTQYF
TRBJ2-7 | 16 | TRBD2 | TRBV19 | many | TGTGCCAGTAGTCCTGGGCTAGCGGGGACATCCTACGAGCAGTACTTC | CASSPGLAGTSYEQYF
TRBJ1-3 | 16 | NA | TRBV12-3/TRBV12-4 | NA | TGTGCCAGCAGTTCCTTTTGGTCGAGCTCTGGAAACACCATATATTTT | CASSSFWSSSGNTIYF
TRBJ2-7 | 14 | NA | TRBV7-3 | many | TGTGCCAGCAGCCAGGGGGGGACCTCCTACGAGCAGTACTTC | CASSQGGTSYEQYF
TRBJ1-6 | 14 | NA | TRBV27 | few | TGTGCCAGCAGTCGGACAGTAAATAATTCACCCCTCCACTTT | CASSRTVNNSPLHF
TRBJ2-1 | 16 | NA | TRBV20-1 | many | TGCAGTGCTAGAGAGGCTAGGCGGACCTCCTACAATGAGCAGTTCTTC | CSAREARRTSYNEQFF
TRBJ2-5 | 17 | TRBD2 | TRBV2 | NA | TGTGCCAGCAGCGCGGGACTAGCGGGAGGGGGCCCAGAGACCCAGTACTTC | CASSAGLAGGGPETQYF
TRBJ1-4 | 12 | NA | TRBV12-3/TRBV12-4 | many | TGTGCCAGCAGTTTGAGTGGTGAAAAACTGTTTTTT | CASSLSGEKLFF
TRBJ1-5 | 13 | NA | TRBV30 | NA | TGTGCCTGGAGCGGGGGGGTAGGCCAGCCCCAGCATTTT | CAWSGGVGQPQHF